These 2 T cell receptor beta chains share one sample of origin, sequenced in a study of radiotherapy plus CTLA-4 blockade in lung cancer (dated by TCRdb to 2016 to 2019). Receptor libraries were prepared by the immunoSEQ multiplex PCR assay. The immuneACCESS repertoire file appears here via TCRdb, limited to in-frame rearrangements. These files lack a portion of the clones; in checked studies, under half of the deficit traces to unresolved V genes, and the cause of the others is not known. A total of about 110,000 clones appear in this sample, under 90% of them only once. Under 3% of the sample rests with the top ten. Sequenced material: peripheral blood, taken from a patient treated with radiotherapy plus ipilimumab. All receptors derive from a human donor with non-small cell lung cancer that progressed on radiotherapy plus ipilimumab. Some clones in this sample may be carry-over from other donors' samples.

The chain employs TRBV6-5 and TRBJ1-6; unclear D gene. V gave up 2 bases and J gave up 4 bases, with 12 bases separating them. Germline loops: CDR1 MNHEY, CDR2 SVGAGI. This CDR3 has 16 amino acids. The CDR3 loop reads CASSYRSAAYNSPLHF. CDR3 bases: TGTGCCAGCAGTTACCGCTCGGCAGCGTATAATTCACCCCTCCACTTT.

In nucleotides, the CDR3 is TGCGCCAGCAGCTCCCTGGGGACCTCTTCTAGCACAGATACGCAGTATTTT. Amino acids: CASSSLGTSSSTDTQYF. The chain uses TRBV5-1 and TRBJ2-3; D tentatively fits TRBD1 or TRBD2 (5 bases each). Germline-derived CDR1 and CDR2 are SGHRS and YFSETQ. The CDR3 runs 17 residues. V gave up 3 bases and J gave up 0 bases, with 17 bases separating them.